These 10 T cell receptor beta chains came from one sample sequenced in a study of cytomegalovirus exposure and HLA in healthy donors. Vbeta (60) and Jbeta (13) primers were used in the PCR. Generated by immunoSEQ multiplex PCR, the TCRdb table keeps only in-frame clones and is missing some. The sample has some 120,000 clones, about four fifths seen once. Sequencing input: PBMCs. Source of these receptors: a woman in her twenties or thirties in good health and CMV-seronegative.

J is TRBJ2-3 and V is TRBV5-8, with 10 bases fitting TRBD2. Trimming at V came to 4 bases and at J to 6 bases, leaving 8 bases not matched to a gene. The length of the CDR3 is 15 residues. Germline V gives CDR1 SGHTS, CDR2 YDEGEE. Written as DNA, the CDR3 is TGTGCCAGCAGCCCACGGCCTAGCGGGAGTGATACGCAGTATTTT. It is translated as CASSPRPSGSDTQYF.

The chain has TRBV21-1 and TRBJ2-7; the table's D gene call, TRBD2, was not cross checked with the DNA. TRBV21-1 is deemed a pseudogene. The CDR3 totals 17 residues. The CDR3 reads CASPREFSGRESDEQYF. CDR3 DNA sequence: TGTGCCAGTCCCAGGGAATTTAGCGGGAGGGAGTCGGACGAGCAGTACTTC.

The V and J genes are TRBV29-1 and TRBJ2-5; weak D call: TRBD1 (6 bases). The CDR3 is made up of 12 amino acids. Germline V gene lookup returns CDR1 SQVTM and CDR2 ANQGSEA. V was cut by 5 bases and J by 5 bases, with 12 bases left in between. The CDR3 is CSVPDRSETQYF. The CDR3 nucleotides are TGCAGCGTTCCCGACAGGTCGGAGACCCAGTACTTC.

This clone was counted between two and nine times. The chain has TRBV5-1 and TRBJ2-3, with TRBD2 matching 11 bases. The CDR3 covers 16 residues. Germline trimming cut 4 bases from V and 6 bases from J; bases unmatched to any gene: 10. Germline V gene lookup returns CDR1 SGHRS and CDR2 YFSETQ. The chain's CDR3 is CASSTSIAGGPDTQYF. For the CDR3, the DNA is TGCGCCAGCAGCACAAGCATAGCGGGAGGGCCGGATACGCAGTATTTT.

V usage is TRBV19 and J usage is TRBJ2-5; 13 nucleotides match TRBD2. The J call could be wrong; TRBJ2-7 is a better fit for the DNA end. The CDR3 loop spans 14 amino acids. The germline V gene encodes CDR1 LNHDA and CDR2 SQIVND (reference sequence). This chain's CDR3 is CASSGTSGVYEQYF. The CDR3 coding sequence is TGTGCCAGTAGTGGGACTAGCGGGGTCTACGAGCAGTACTTC.

This chain joins TRBV20-1 and TRBJ1-1; D gene ambiguous. CDR3 length: 11 residues. Germline CDR1 is DFQATT and CDR2 is SNEGSKA (reference sequence). V was cut by 2 bases and J by 4 bases, with 5 bases left in between. This chain's CDR3 is CSARPGTEAFF. As DNA, the CDR3 is TGCAGTGCTAGACCGGGCACTGAAGCTTTCTTT.

V and J are TRBV7-9 and TRBJ1-1; perhaps TRBD1 as D (6 bases). V gave up 6 bases and J gave up 1 base, with 12 bases separating them. Per germline, CDR1 SEHNR and CDR2 FQNEAQ (reference sequence). The CDR3 length is 14 residues. CDR3 in DNA: TGTGCCAGCAGACCAGGGGTAGGGAACACTGAAGCTTTCTTT. Translating gives CASRPGVGNTEAFF.

The chain employs TRBV28 and TRBJ2-5; the D gene is possibly TRBD1 (6 bases). Germline CDR1 reads MDHEN; CDR2 reads SYDVKM. CDR3 size: 14 residues. V was clipped by 7 bases and J by 3 bases, with 15 bases between them. CDR3 nucleotides: TGTGCCAGCATCCAAGGGGGTCGCAAAGAGACCCAGTACTTC. Translated, it gives CASIQGGRKETQYF.

The rearrangement links TRBV19 to TRBJ2-1, with 9 bases lining up with TRBD1. The CDR3 runs 15 residues. Germline CDR1 and CDR2: LNHDA and SQIVND (reference sequence). V was clipped by 4 bases and J by 1 base; unmatched bases: 2. This chain's CDR3 is CASSTGTGSYNEQFF. CDR3 coding DNA: TGTGCCAGTAGTACCGGGACAGGGTCCTACAATGAGCAGTTCTTC.

V is TRBV19 and J is TRBJ2-7, with TRBD2 matching 10 bases. The trim removed 6 bases at V and 3 bases at J, leaving 8 bases unmatched. Germline V lookup: CDR1 LNHDA, CDR2 SQIVND (reference sequence). The CDR3 covers 15 residues. CDR3 nucleotides: TGTGCCAGTAGGGGGGGACTAGCGAGCGACTACGAGCAGTACTTC. It is translated as CASRGGLASDYEQYF.